In its sample, the clone carrying this T cell receptor (beta chain) was seen once. This CDR3 has 14 residues. Germline CDR1 is SGHTA and CDR2 is FQGNSA. V was trimmed by 10 bases and J by 2 bases, leaving 16 bases between them. This sample was included in a study of blood T cell repertoires in COVID-19. TCRdb's table, derived via immunoSEQ multiplex PCR, lists solely in-frame clones and lacks some. Of some 160,000 clones in the sample, under 90% were seen once. J is TRBJ2-3 and V is TRBV7-2; D is possibly TRBD1 (6 bases). Sequencing used peripheral blood. This TCR derives from an elderly woman with acute or convalescent COVID-19. The CDR3 sequence: CATQGRLITDTQYF. The DNA of the CDR3 is TGTGCCACTCAGGGGCGTCTTATCACAGATACGCAGTATTTT.